This TCR beta chain was recovered during a study of T-cell memory formation after mild COVID-19. Broader study findings: Later expanders leaned CD4+, whereas clones that contracted between day 15 and 85 were balanced CD4/CD8.

For this clonotype: Its antigen remains unidentified. The junction departs from the called germline gene at one end, perhaps through a read error.

TCR alpha and TCR beta cDNA libraries with sample barcodes and UMIs came from 5'RACE using constant-segment primers. TCRdb re-called the 5' RACE reads with MiXCR, one entry per CDR3 protein. The sample consists of about 560,000 distinct CDR3 sequences, about 20% of them appearing once. Input material: PBMCs or a T cell subset sorted from them (not recorded which). The TCR sequence derives from an adult woman who had mild COVID-19 (a few samples of this study predate the infection). Cell type and time point are not known.

CDR3 coding DNA: TGTGCCACCGGGACCCGGGCTGGGGGCACAGATACGGAGTATTTT. It is translated as CATGTRAGGTDTEYF. The chain employs TRBV24-1 and TRBJ2-3; possible D gene TRBD1, 6 bases. This CDR3 has 15 amino acids. Germline CDR1 KGHDR, CDR2 SFDVKD.